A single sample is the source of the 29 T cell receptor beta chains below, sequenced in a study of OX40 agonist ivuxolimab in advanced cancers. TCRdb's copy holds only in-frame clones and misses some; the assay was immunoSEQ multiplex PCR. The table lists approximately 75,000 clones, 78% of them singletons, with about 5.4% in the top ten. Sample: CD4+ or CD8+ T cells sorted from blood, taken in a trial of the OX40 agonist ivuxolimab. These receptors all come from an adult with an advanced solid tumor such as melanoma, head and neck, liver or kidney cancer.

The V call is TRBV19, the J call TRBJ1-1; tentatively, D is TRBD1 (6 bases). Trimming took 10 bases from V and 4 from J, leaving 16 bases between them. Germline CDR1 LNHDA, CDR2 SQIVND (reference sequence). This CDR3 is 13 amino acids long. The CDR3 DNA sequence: TGTGCCATTCGACAGGACGGGGGCACTGAAGCTTTCTTT. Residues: CAIRQDGGTEAFF.

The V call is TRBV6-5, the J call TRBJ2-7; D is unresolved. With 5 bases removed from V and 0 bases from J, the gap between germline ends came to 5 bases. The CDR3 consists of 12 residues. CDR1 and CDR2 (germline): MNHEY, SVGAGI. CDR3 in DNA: TGTGCCAGCAGTAAGAGCTCCTACGAGCAGTACTTC. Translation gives CASSKSSYEQYF.

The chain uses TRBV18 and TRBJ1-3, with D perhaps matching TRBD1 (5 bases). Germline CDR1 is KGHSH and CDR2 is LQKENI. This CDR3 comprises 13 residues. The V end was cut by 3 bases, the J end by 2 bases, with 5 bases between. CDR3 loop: CASSPGPGNTIYF. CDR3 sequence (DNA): TGTGCCAGCTCACCGGGACCTGGAAACACCATATATTTT.

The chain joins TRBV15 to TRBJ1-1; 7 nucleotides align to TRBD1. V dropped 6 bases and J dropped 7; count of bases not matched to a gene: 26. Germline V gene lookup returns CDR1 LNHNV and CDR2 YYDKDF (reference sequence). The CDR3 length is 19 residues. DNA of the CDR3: TGTGCCACCAGGCGAACTAGGACCGACCGGGGGGACAGAAGGAATGAAGCTTTCTTT. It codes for CATRRTRTDRGDRRNEAFF.

CDR3 DNA: TGCGCCACCACGTTTGACCTGAGTTCACCCCTCCACTTT. This encodes CATTFDLSSPLHF. The chain links TRBV10-1 to TRBJ1-6; D unclear. In germline, CDR1 is WNHNN, CDR2 SYGVQD (reference sequence). The CDR3 consists of 13 residues. V lost 10 bases to trimming and J lost 9 bases, with 16 bases between them.

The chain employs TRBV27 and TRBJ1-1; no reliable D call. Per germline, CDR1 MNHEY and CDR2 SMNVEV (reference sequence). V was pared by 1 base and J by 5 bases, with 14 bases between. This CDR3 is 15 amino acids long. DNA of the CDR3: TGTGCCAGCAGTTTATTGCACACCAGGAGAACTGAAGCTTTCTTT. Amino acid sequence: CASSLLHTRRTEAFF.

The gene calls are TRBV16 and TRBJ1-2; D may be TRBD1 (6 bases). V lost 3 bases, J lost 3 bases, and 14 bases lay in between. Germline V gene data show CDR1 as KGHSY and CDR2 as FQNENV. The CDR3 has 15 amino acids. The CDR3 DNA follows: TGTGCCAGCAGCCAGCCAGATCGACAGGACTATGGCTACACCTTC. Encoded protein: CASSQPDRQDYGYTF.

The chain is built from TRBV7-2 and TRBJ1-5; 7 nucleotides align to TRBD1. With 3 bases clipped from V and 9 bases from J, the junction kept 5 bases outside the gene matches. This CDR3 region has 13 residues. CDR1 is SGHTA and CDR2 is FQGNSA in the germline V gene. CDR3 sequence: CASSLGQTRPQHF. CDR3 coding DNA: TGTGCCAGCAGCTTGGGACAGACGAGGCCCCAGCATTTT.

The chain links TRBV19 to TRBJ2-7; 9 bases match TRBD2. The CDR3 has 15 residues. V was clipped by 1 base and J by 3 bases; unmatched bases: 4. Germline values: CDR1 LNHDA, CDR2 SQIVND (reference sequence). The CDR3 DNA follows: TGTGCCAGTAGTATAGCAACTAGCGGGTTCTACGAGCAGTACTTC. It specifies CASSIATSGFYEQYF.

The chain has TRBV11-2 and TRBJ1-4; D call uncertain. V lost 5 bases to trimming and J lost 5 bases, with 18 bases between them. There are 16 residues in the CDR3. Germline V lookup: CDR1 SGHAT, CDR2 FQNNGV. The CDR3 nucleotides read TGTGCCAGCAGCCCTCATGATGGCCTGATAAATGAAAAACTGTTTTTT. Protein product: CASSPHDGLINEKLFF.

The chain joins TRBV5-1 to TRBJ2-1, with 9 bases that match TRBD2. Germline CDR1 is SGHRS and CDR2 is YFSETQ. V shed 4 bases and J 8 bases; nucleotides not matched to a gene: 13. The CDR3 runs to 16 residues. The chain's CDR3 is CASSKPGLARSDEQFF. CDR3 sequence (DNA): TGCGCCAGCAGCAAACCGGGACTAGCAAGGTCGGATGAGCAGTTCTTC.

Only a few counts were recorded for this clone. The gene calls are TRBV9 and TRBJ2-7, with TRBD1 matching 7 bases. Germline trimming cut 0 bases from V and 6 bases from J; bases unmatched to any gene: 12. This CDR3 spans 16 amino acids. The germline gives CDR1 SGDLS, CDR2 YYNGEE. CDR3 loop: CASSVVGTAARGEQYF. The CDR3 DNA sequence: TGTGCCAGCAGCGTAGTGGGGACAGCAGCTAGAGGCGAGCAGTACTTC.

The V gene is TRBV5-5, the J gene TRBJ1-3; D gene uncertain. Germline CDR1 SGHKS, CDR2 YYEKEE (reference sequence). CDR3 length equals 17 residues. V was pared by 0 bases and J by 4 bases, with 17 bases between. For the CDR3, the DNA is TGTGCCAGCAGCTTGGCCTTGGGAGAGGGCCCGGGAAACACCATATATTTT. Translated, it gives CASSLALGEGPGNTIYF.

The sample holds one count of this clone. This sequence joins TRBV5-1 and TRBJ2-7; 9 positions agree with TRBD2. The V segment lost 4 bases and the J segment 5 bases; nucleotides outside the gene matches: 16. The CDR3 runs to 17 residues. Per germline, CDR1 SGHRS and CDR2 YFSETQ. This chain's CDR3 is CASSRRPGAGGRNEQYF. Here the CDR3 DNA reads TGCGCCAGCAGCAGACGCCCTGGCGCGGGAGGGAGGAACGAGCAGTACTTC. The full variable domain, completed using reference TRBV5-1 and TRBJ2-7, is KAGVTQTPRYLIKTRGQQVTLSCSPISGHRSVSWYQQTPGQGLQFLFEYFSETQRNKGNFPGRFSGRQFSNSRSEMNVSTLELGDSALYLCASSRRPGAGGRNEQYFGPGTRLTVT.

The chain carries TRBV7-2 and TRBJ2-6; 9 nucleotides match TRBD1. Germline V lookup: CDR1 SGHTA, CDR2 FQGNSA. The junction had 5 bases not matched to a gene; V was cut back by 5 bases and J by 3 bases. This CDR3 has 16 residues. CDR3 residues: CASSRTGGIGANVLTF. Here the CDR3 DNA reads TGTGCCAGCAGCCGCACAGGGGGCATTGGGGCCAACGTCCTGACTTTC.

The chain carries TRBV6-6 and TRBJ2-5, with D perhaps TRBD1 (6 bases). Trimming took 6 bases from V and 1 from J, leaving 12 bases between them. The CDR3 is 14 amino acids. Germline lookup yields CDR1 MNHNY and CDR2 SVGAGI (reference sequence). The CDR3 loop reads CASSHRDIQETQYF. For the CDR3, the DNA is TGTGCCAGCAGCCATCGGGACATCCAAGAGACCCAGTACTTC.

In DNA form, the CDR3 reads TGTGCCACCAGCAGACCCCCCCGGACGGGAGTAAGTGGTGAGACCCAGTACTTC. Its translation: CATSRPPRTGVSGETQYF. The rearrangement joins TRBV15 to TRBJ2-5; D is possibly TRBD2 (6 bases). Germline values: CDR1 LNHNV, CDR2 YYDKDF (reference sequence). This CDR3 is built from 18 residues. V lost 2 bases and J lost 5, with 24 bases in between.

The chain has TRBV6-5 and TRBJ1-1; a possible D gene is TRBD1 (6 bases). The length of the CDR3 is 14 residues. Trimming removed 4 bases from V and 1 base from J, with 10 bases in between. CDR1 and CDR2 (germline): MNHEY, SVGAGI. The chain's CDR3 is CASSSGAGNTEAFF. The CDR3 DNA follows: TGTGCCAGCAGTTCAGGGGCAGGGAACACTGAAGCTTTCTTT.

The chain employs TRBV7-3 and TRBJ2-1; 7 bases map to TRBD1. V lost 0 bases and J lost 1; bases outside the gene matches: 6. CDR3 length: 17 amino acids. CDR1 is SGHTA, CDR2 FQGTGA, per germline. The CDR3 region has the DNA TGTGCCAGCAGCTTAACGTTGGGCAGGGGGTCCTACAATGAGCAGTTCTTC. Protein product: CASSLTLGRGSYNEQFF. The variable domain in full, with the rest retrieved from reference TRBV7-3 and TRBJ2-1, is GAGVSQTPSNKVTEKGKYVELRCDPISGHTALYWYRQSLGQGPEFLIYFQGTGAADDSGLPNDRFFAVRPEGSVSTLKIQRTERGDSAVYLCASSLTLGRGSYNEQFFGPGTRLTVL.

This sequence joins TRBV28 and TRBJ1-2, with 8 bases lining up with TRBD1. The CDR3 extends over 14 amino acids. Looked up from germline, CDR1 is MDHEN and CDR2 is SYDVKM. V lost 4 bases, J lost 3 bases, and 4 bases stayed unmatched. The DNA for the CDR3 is TGTGCCAGCAGTTCGAACAGGGGGTACTATGGCTACACCTTC. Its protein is CASSSNRGYYGYTF.

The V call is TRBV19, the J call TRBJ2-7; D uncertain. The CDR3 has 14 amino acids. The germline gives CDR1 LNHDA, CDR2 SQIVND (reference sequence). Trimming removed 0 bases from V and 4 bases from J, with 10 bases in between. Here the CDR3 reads CASSIDRNTYEQYF. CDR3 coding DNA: TGTGCCAGTAGTATAGACCGAAATACTTACGAGCAGTACTTC. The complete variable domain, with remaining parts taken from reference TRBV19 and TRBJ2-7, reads DGGITQSPKYLFRKEGQNVTLSCEQNLNHDAMYWYRQDPGQGLRLIYYSQIVNDFQKGDIAEGYSVSREKKESFPLTVTSAQKNPTAFYLCASSIDRNTYEQYFGPGTRLTVT.

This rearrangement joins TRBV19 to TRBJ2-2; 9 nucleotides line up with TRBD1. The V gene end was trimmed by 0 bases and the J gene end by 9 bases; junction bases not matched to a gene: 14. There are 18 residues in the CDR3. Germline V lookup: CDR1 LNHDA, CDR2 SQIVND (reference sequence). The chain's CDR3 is CASSIEILGTGKIRELFF. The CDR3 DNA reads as TGTGCCAGTAGTATAGAGATCCTCGGGACAGGGAAAATCCGGGAGCTGTTTTTT.

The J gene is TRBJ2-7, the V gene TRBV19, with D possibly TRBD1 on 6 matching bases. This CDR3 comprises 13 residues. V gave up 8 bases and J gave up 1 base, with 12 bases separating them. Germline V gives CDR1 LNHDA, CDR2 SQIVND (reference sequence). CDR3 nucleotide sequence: TGTGCCAGTTCCCCTAGGGGGTCCTACGAGCAGTACTTC. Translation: CASSPRGSYEQYF.

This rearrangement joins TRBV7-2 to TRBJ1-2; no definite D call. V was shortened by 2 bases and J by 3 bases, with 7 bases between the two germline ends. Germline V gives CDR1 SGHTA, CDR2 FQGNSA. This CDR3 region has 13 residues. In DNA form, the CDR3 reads TGTGCCAGCAGCTTATACGGGGACTATGGCTACACCTTC. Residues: CASSLYGDYGYTF.

The CDR3 coding sequence is TGTGCCAGCAGCGCCTCCAATGAGCAGTTCTTC. Translation: CASSASNEQFF. The chain joins TRBV21-1 to TRBJ2-1. TRBV21-1 is noted as a pseudogene. The CDR3 has 11 residues.

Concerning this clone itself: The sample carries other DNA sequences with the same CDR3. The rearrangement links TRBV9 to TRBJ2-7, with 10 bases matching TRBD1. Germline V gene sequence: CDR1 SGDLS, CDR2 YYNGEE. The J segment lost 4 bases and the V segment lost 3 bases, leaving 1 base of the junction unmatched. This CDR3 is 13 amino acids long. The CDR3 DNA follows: TGTGCCAGCAGCGGACAGGGGGCTTACGAGCAGTACTTC. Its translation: CASSGQGAYEQYF.

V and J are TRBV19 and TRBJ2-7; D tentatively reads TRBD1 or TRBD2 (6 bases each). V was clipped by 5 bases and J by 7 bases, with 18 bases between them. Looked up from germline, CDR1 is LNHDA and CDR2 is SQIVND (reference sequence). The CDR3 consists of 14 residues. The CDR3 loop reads CASSPPRGAREQYF. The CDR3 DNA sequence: TGTGCCAGTAGTCCCCCGAGGGGGGCGAGGGAGCAGTACTTC.

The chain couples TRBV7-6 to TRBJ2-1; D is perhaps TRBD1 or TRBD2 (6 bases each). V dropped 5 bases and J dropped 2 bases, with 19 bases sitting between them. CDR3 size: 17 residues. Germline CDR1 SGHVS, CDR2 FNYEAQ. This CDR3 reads CASSQSPLGGTYNEQFF. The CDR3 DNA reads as TGTGCCAGCAGCCAGTCCCCCCTGGGGGGCACCTACAATGAGCAGTTCTTC.

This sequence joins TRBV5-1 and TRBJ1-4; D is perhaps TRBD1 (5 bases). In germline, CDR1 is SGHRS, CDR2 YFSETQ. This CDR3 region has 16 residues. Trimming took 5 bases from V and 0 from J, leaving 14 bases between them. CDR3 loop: CASRRAGSTTNEKLFF. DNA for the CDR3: TGCGCCAGCAGAAGAGCAGGGTCAACAACTAATGAAAAACTGTTTTTT.